The T cell receptor beta chain under discussion was sequenced for a study of a mutant IDH1 vaccine in newly diagnosed glioma. The wider study: Patients got radiotherapy, temozolomide, or both beforehand, and most got both. Study outcomes and limitations: Immune responses arising from the vaccine appeared in approximately 93% of patients.

Sequencing used immunoSEQ multiplex PCR; TCRdb keeps in-frame clones, though not all of them. The data show tens of thousands of clones, with roughly 92% seen just once and 18% held by the top ten. After removal of 2 bases from V and 2 bases from J, the junction contained 5 bases not matched to a gene. This CDR3 is built from 16 residues. Germline CDR1 reads MNHNY; CDR2 reads SVGAGI (reference sequence). In the case of this clone: Antigen unknown.

The time point denotes: baseline, week 1 (first vaccination visit). Treatment meaning: pre-vaccination baseline after standard-of-care therapy. This clonotype originated in a man aged 18 to 29 with glioma. Sequences were derived from PBMCs, sampled from a glioma patient treated with radiotherapy, temozolomide or both. The V call is TRBV6-6, the J call TRBJ2-7, with 11 nucleotides matching TRBD2. The CDR3 here is CASSYPTSGAPYEQYF. CDR3 coding DNA: TGTGCCAGCAGTTACCCGACTAGCGGGGCGCCCTACGAGCAGTACTTC.